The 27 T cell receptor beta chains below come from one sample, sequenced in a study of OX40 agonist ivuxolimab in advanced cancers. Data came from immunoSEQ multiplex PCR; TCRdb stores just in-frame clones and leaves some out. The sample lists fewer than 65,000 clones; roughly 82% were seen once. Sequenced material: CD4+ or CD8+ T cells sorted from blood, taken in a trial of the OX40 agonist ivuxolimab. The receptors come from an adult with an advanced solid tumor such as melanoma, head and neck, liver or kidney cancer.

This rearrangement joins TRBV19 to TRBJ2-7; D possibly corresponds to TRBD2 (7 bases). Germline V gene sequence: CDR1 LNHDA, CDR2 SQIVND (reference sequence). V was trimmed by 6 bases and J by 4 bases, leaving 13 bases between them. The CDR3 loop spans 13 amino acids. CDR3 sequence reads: CASRLGGTYEQYF. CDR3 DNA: TGTGCCAGTAGATTGGGGGGGACATACGAGCAGTACTTC.

The CDR3 loop is CASSRYGGAGRDEQFF. The DNA of the CDR3 is TGCGCCAGCAGCCGCTACGGAGGAGCGGGTAGGGATGAGCAGTTCTTC. The chain couples TRBV5-1 to TRBJ2-1, with D possibly matching TRBD2 (6 bases). The CDR3 is made up of 16 amino acids. From germline, CDR1 is SGHRS and CDR2 YFSETQ. V was pared by 4 bases and J by 8 bases, with 22 bases between.

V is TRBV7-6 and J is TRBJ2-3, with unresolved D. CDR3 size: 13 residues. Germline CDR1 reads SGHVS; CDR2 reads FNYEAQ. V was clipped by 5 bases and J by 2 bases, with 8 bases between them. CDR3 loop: CASSKGNTDTQYF. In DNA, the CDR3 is TGTGCCAGCAGCAAAGGGAACACAGATACGCAGTATTTT.

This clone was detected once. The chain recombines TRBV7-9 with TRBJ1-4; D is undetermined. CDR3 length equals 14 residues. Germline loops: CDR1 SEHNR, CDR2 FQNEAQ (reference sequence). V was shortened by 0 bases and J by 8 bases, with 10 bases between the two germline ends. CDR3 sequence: CASSLASTSEKLFF. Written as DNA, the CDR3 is TGTGCCAGCAGCTTAGCGTCCACCTCGGAAAAACTGTTTTTT.

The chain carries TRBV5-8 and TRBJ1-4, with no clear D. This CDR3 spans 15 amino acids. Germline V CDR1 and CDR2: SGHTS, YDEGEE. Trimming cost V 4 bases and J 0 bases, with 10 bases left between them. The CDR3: CASSPGDPTNEKLFF. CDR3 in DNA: TGTGCCAGCAGCCCCGGGGATCCAACTAATGAAAAACTGTTTTTT.

CDR3 sequence (DNA): TGTGCCAGCAGCGCCCGGCTAGCGGATCCCACAGATACGCAGTATTTT. This gives the protein CASSARLADPTDTQYF. This chain joins TRBV9 and TRBJ2-3; 7 nucleotides agree with TRBD2. The ends lost 3 bases at V and 2 bases at J; junction bases unmatched: 9. This CDR3 is built from 16 residues. CDR1 SGDLS and CDR2 YYNGEE come from the germline V gene.

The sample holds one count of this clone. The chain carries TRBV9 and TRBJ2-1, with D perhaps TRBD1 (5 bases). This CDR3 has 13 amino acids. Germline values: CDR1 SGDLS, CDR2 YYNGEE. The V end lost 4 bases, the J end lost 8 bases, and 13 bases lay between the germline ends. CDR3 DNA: TGTGCCAGCAGCCACGACAGTAAGGATGAGCAGTTCTTC. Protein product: CASSHDSKDEQFF.

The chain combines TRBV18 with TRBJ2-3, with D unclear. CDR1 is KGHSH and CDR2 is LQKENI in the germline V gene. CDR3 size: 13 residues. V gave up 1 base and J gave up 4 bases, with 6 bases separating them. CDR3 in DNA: TGTGCCAGCTCACCACTTTTCCCAGATACGCAGTATTTT. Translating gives CASSPLFPDTQYF. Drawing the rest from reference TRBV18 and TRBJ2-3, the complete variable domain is NAGVMQNPRHLVRRRGQEARLRCSPMKGHSHVYWYRQLPEEGLKFMVYLQKENIIDESGMPKERFSAEFPKEGPSILRIQQVVRGDSAAYFCASSPLFPDTQYFGPGTRLTVL.

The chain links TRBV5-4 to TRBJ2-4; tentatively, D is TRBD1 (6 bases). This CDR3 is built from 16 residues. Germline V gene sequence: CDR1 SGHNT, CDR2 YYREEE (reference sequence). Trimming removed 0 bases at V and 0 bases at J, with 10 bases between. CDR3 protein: CASSLEGGIAKNIQYF. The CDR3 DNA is TGTGCCAGCAGCTTGGAAGGGGGTATAGCCAAAAACATTCAGTACTTC.

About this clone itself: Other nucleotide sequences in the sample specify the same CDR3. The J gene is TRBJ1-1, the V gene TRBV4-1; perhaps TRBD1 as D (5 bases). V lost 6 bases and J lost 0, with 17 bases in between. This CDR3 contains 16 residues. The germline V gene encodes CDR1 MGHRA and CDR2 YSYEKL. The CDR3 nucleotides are TGCGCCAGCAGACAGATTTCAGACAGACTGAACACTGAAGCTTTCTTT. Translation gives CASRQISDRLNTEAFF.

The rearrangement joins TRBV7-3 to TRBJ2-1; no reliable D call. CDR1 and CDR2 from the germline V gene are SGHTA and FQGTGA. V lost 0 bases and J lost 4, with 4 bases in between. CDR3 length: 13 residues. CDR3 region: CASSLTRYNEQFF. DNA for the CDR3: TGTGCCAGCAGCTTAACCAGGTACAATGAGCAGTTCTTC.

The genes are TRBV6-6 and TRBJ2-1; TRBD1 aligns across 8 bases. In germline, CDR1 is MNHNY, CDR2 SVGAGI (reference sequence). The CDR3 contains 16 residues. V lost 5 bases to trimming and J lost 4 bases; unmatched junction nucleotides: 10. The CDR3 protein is CASSALTGALYNEQFF. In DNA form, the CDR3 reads TGTGCCAGCAGTGCCTTGACAGGGGCCCTTTACAATGAGCAGTTCTTC.

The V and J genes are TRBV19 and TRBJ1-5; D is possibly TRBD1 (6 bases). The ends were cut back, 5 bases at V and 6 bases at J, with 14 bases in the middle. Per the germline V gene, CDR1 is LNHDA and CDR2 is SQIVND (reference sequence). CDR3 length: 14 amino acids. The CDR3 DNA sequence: TGTGCCAGTAGTCGATACTCAGGGGTTCAGCCCCAGCATTTT. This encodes CASSRYSGVQPQHF.

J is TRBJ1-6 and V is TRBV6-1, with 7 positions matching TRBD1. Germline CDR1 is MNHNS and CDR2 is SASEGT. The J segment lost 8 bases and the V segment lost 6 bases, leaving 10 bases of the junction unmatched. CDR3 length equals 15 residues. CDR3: CASSLSTGRDSPLHF. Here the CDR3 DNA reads TGTGCCAGCAGCCTGTCGACAGGGAGGGATTCACCCCTCCACTTT.

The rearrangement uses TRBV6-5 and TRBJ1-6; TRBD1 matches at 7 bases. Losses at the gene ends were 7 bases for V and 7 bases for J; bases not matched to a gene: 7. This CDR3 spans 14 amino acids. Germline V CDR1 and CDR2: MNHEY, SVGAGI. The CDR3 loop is CASKLRDSNSPLHF. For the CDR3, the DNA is TGTGCCAGCAAGCTCCGGGACAGCAATTCACCCCTCCACTTT.

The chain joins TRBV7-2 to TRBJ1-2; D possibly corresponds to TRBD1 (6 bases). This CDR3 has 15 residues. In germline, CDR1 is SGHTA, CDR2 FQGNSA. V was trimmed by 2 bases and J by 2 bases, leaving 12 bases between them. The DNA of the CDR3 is TGTGCCAGCAGCTTAAATCGGGGGGCGAACTATGGCTACACCTTC. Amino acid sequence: CASSLNRGANYGYTF.

The CDR3 region is CASSELGVATNEKLFF. The CDR3, as DNA: TGTGCCAGCAGTGAGTTAGGGGTTGCAACTAATGAAAAACTGTTTTTT. V gene TRBV2 combines with J gene TRBJ1-4; D is perhaps TRBD1 (5 bases). In germline, CDR1 is SNHLY, CDR2 FYNNEI. V lost 3 bases, J lost 0 bases, and 11 bases lay in between. This CDR3 contains 16 residues.

This chain's CDR3 is CASSLSGGNGHNEQFF. The DNA of the CDR3 is TGTGCCAGCAGCTTATCGGGTGGGAACGGCCACAATGAGCAGTTCTTC. The chain carries TRBV11-2 and TRBJ2-1, with D unclear. Germline V CDR1 and CDR2: SGHAT, FQNNGV. With 2 bases removed from V and 5 bases from J, the gap between germline ends came to 16 bases. The CDR3 has 16 amino acids.

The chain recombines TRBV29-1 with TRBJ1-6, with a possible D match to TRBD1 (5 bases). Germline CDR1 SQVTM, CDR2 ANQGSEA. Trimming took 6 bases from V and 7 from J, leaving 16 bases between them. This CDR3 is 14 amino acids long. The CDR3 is CSVRTGARNSPLHF. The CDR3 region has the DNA TGCAGCGTACGGACCGGGGCGAGGAATTCACCCCTCCACTTT.

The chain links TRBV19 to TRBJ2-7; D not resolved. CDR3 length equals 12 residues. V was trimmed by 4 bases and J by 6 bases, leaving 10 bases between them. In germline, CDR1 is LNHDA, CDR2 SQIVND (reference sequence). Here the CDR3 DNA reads TGTGCCAGTAGTAAGGGTCGCGGCGAGCAGTACTTC. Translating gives CASSKGRGEQYF.

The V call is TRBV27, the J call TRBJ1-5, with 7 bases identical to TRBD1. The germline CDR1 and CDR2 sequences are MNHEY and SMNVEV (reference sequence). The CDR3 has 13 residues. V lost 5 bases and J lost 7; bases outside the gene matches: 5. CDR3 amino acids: CASSLQGGQPQHF. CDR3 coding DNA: TGTGCCAGCAGTCTCCAGGGGGGACAGCCCCAGCATTTT.

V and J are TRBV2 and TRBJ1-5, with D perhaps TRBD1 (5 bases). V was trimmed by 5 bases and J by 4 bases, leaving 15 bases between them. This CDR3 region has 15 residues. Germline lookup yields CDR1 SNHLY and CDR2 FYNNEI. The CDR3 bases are TGTGCCAGCAGTACCGGGGCAGGCCCGAATCAGCCCCAGCATTTT. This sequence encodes CASSTGAGPNQPQHF.

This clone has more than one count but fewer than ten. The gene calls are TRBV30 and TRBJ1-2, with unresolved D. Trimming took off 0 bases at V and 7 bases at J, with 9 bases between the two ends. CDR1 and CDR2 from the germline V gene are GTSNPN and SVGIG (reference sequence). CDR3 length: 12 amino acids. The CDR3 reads CAWSVRISGYTF. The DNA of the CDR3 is TGTGCCTGGAGTGTTCGGATTTCTGGCTACACCTTC.

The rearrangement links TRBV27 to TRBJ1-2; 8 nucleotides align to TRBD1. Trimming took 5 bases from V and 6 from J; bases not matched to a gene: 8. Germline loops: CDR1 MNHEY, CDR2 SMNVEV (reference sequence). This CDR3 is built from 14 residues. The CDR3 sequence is CASSDRGHEDGYTF. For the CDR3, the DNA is TGTGCCAGCAGTGACAGGGGCCATGAGGATGGCTACACCTTC.

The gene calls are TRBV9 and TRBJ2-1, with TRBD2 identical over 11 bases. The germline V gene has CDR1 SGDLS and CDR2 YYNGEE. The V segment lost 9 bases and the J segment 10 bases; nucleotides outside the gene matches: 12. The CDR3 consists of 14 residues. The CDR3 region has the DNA TGTGCCACCTCGACTAGCGGGACCCCCAACGAGCAGTTCTTC. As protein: CATSTSGTPNEQFF.

CDR3 protein: CASSLGGGNQPQHF. CDR3 nucleotides: TGTGCCAGCAGCTTGGGGGGGGGTAATCAGCCCCAGCATTTT. J is TRBJ1-5 and V is TRBV5-4; D is perhaps TRBD1 (5 bases). This CDR3 contains 14 residues. Germline V gives CDR1 SGHNT, CDR2 YYREEE (reference sequence). V lost 0 bases to trimming and J lost 4 bases, with 8 bases between them.

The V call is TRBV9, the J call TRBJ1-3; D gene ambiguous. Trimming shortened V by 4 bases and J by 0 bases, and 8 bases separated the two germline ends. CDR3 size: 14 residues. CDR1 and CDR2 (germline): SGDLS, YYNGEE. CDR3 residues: CASSLPSSGNTIYF. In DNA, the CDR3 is TGTGCCAGCAGCCTCCCGAGCTCTGGAAACACCATATATTTT.